What follows describes a single TCR beta chain. No antigen is known for it. The sample comes from a study of OX40 agonist ivuxolimab in advanced cancers. In the study overall: Patients assigned to dose escalation were diagnosed with hepatocellular carcinoma, melanoma, renal cell or head and neck cancer. Participants averaged about 66 years of age (range about 23 to 80) and were around 83% male.

V gave up 4 bases and J gave up 6 bases, with 13 bases separating them. The germline V gene encodes CDR1 SGHVS and CDR2 FNYEAQ. The CDR3 is 14 residues long. Overall study results and limits: More expanded clones were seen, on average, in CD8+ T cells than in CD4+. Some patients without response likewise showed low normalized clonal expansion.

The repertoire was sequenced with immunoSEQ multiplex PCR; TCRdb's copy has only in-frame clones and lacks some. The table has about 80,000 clones, around 93% seen once; the top ten hold about 8.6%. Sequenced here: CD4+ or CD8+ T cells sorted from blood, sampled in a trial of the OX40 agonist ivuxolimab. The clonotype originates from an adult with an advanced solid tumor such as melanoma, head and neck, liver or kidney cancer. The chain employs TRBV7-6 and TRBJ2-1; the D gene could be TRBD1 or TRBD2 (5 bases each). CDR3 bases: TGTGCCAGCAGCTCGGGACCGGGTCTCAATGAGCAGTTCTTC. This gives the protein CASSSGPGLNEQFF.